The clone carrying this TCR beta chain was detected a few times. Its antigen is unidentified. These data come from a study of T-cell reconstitution after alpha-beta-depleted transplantation in children. Study-wide results and limits: At day 60, the high TCRbeta diversity found in some patients originated from recipient T cells and thymic progenitors that had survived. T-cell counts and diversity at one year following transplant were attributed mainly to newly produced T cells. By about two months after transplant, alpha-beta T cells reportedly arose from several hundred graft clones that had expanded.

This CDR3 comprises 16 residues. Researchers prepared the TCRbeta library using unique molecular identifiers, the study reports. TCRdb reanalysed the PCR reads using MiXCR and keeps one entry per CDR3 protein. The sample records about 580,000 distinct CDR3 sequences, under 30% being singletons. This sample comprised PBMCs, mostly from graft donor cells, obtained 360 days after TCRalphabeta/CD19-depleted stem cell transplant. The V gene is TRBV21-1, the J gene TRBJ2-3; the DNA was not used to check the table's D call, TRBD1. TRBV21-1 is flagged as a pseudogene. This clonotype was obtained from a boy younger than two who had a stem cell transplant for acute myeloid leukemia, so the T cells may come from the graft donor. CDR3: CASSIASQGLADTQYF. CDR3 nucleotide sequence: TGTGCCAGCAGCATAGCCTCCCAGGGGTTGGCAGATACGCAGTATTTT.